Presented here are 20 T cell receptor beta chains from one specimen sequenced in a study of blood T cells in healthy people across ages. A second PCR, run for roughly 7 to 11 cycles, used a sample-barcoded 5' primer plus a J-beta primer mix. TCRdb fed the 5' RACE reads into MiXCR, producing one record per CDR3 protein. The profile shows 1 million to 1.2 million distinct CDR3 sequences, more than 30% of them singletons. Sequencing was carried out using blood. The source is a man aged 18 to 30 in good health.

This clonotype was seen a single time. The genes are TRBV6-6 and TRBJ2-3; D might be TRBD1 or TRBD2, each matching 6 bases. Per the germline V gene, CDR1 is MNHNY and CDR2 is SVGAGI (reference sequence). V lost 2 bases, J lost 2 bases, and 17 bases lay in between. CDR3 length: 17 amino acids. CDR3 DNA: TGTGCCAGCAGTTACGCCTTGGAGGGGGAAAACACAGATACGCAGTATTTT. Translating it yields CASSYALEGENTDTQYF.

This clonotype came up a few times. This chain uses TRBV12-3 or TRBV12-4 with TRBJ1-5; 8 bases align to TRBD1. The CDR3 is made up of 16 amino acids. Trimming at V came to 5 bases and at J to 2 bases, leaving 8 bases not matched to a gene. CDR3 residues: CASSLTGDVGNQPQHF. The CDR3 DNA follows: TGTGCCAGCAGTCTGACAGGGGATGTAGGCAATCAGCCCCAGCATTTT.

This clonotype occurred once. This chain connects TRBV20-1 to TRBJ1-5; TRBD1 aligns across 11 bases. CDR1 and CDR2 from the germline V gene are DFQATT and SNEGSKA (reference sequence). The CDR3 extends over 16 amino acids. The junction had 11 bases not matched to a gene; V was cut back by 7 bases and J by 3 bases. Written as DNA, the CDR3 is TGCAGTGTTAGTCGCCGGACAGGGGGCTCCAATCAGCCCCAGCATTTT. Residues: CSVSRRTGGSNQPQHF.

This clonotype turned up a few times. The chain carries TRBV4-1 and TRBJ2-3, with D perhaps TRBD1 (5 bases). CDR1 MGHRA and CDR2 YSYEKL come from the germline V gene. This CDR3 is 18 amino acids long. V was cut by 0 bases and J by 4 bases, with 20 bases left in between. The CDR3 reads CASSQDGPGKFRPDTQYF. The CDR3, as DNA: TGCGCCAGCAGCCAAGACGGGCCAGGGAAGTTTCGACCAGATACGCAGTATTTT.

Concerning this clonotype: One end of the junction fails to match germline, which may point to a read error. V is TRBV10-3 and J is TRBJ2-3; maybe TRBD2 (5 bases). The CDR3 totals 16 residues. Germline V gives CDR1 ENHRY, CDR2 SYGVKD. Here the CDR3 reads CAVSREGTASTDTQYF. In DNA form, the CDR3 reads TGTGCCGTCAGTAGAGAGGGCACGGCTAGCACAGATACGCAGTATTTT.

A few counts support this clonotype. This sequence joins TRBV18 and TRBJ1-2; D remains unclear. CDR3 length: 14 residues. V was clipped by 2 bases and J by 4 bases, with 11 bases between them. CDR1 and CDR2 (germline): KGHSH, LQKENI. CDR3 amino acids: CASSPGILGYGYTF. CDR3 coding DNA: TGTGCCAGCTCACCAGGGATCCTAGGCTATGGCTACACCTTC.

V and J are TRBV7-8 and TRBJ2-3; D is ambiguous. CDR1 is SGHVS and CDR2 is FQNEAQ in the germline V gene. This CDR3 spans 16 amino acids. V was shortened by 7 bases and J by 0 bases, with 17 bases between the two germline ends. Written as DNA, the CDR3 is TGTGCCAGCAACCCCCTCGTGGAAGCTAGCACAGATACGCAGTATTTT. Translation gives CASNPLVEASTDTQYF. The full variable domain, completed using reference TRBV7-8 and TRBJ2-3, is GAGVSQSPRYKVAKRGQDVALRCDPISGHVSLFWYQQALGQGPEFLTYFQNEAQLDKSGLPSDRFFAERPEGSVSTLKIQRTQQEDSAVYLCASNPLVEASTDTQYFGPGTRLTVL.

In its sample, this clonotype was seen a few times. The J gene is TRBJ1-2, the V gene TRBV9; no definite D call. Germline values: CDR1 SGDLS, CDR2 YYNGEE. There are 15 residues in the CDR3. Trimming cost V 0 bases and J 2 bases, with 11 bases left between them. The CDR3 DNA reads as TGTGCCAGCAGCGTAGAGGTAGGGCCCAACTATGGCTACACCTTC. Encoded protein: CASSVEVGPNYGYTF.

The chain combines TRBV6-2 or TRBV6-3 with TRBJ1-6; 9 nucleotides align to TRBD1. The CDR3 is 14 amino acids. V gave up 2 bases and J gave up 11 bases; unmatched junction bases: 4. Per germline, CDR1 MNHEY and CDR2 SVGEGT. CDR3 amino acids: CASSYGTGITPLHF. CDR3 nucleotide sequence: TGTGCCAGCAGTTACGGGACAGGGATTACACCCCTCCACTTT.

The rearrangement links TRBV29-1 to TRBJ1-5; 8 bases align to TRBD1. CDR1 and CDR2 (germline): SQVTM, ANQGSEA. V was clipped by 5 bases and J by 2 bases; unmatched bases: 2. This CDR3 region has 13 residues. The DNA for the CDR3 is TGCAGCGTTCAACAGGGGGGCAATCAGCCCCAGCATTTT. It encodes CSVQQGGNQPQHF.

The chain couples TRBV12-3 or TRBV12-4 to TRBJ2-3; TRBD2 agrees at 11 bases. This CDR3 is built from 16 residues. V gave up 2 bases and J gave up 4 bases; unmatched junction bases: 5. The CDR3, as DNA: TGTGCCAGCAGTTTAAGGATTAGCGGGGGGGCAGATACGCAGTATTTT. Its translation: CASSLRISGGADTQYF.

This clonotype was seen only a few times. The gene calls are TRBV5-1 and TRBJ2-1; 10 nucleotides align to TRBD2. From germline, CDR1 is SGHRS and CDR2 YFSETQ. This CDR3 is built from 15 residues. V was clipped by 7 bases and J by 4 bases; unmatched bases: 8. DNA of the CDR3: TGCGCCAGCGGGAAAGCGGGGGGGCCTTACAATGAGCAGTTCTTC. Translated: CASGKAGGPYNEQFF. The whole variable domain, filled in from reference TRBV5-1 and TRBJ2-1, reads KAGVTQTPRYLIKTRGQQVTLSCSPISGHRSVSWYQQTPGQGLQFLFEYFSETQRNKGNFPGRFSGRQFSNSRSEMNVSTLELGDSALYLCASGKAGGPYNEQFFGPGTRLTVL.

This clonotype was detected a few times. This chain connects TRBV6-6 to TRBJ2-1, with unresolved D. The CDR3 is 14 amino acids. Trimming took off 6 bases at V and 0 bases at J, with 9 bases between the two ends. Germline V gene sequence: CDR1 MNHNY, CDR2 SVGAGI (reference sequence). Here the CDR3 DNA reads TGTGCCAGCAGGGTCCTTGACTCCTACAATGAGCAGTTCTTC. It translates to CASRVLDSYNEQFF.

This clonotype has more than one count but fewer than ten. The chain combines TRBV3-1 with TRBJ1-2, with 10 bases identical to TRBD1. V shed 4 bases, J shed 1 base, and the junction held 6 bases outside the gene matches. The CDR3 loop spans 16 amino acids. The germline gives CDR1 LGHDT, CDR2 YNNKEL (reference sequence). The CDR3 loop is CASSPRTGGINYGYTF. The CDR3 region has the DNA TGTGCCAGCAGCCCTCGGACAGGGGGAATTAACTATGGCTACACCTTC.

The chain is built from TRBV3-1 and TRBJ1-5; no clear D gene. Germline values: CDR1 LGHDT, CDR2 YNNKEL (reference sequence). The ends were cut back, 0 bases at V and 2 bases at J, with 5 bases in the middle. The CDR3 length is 14 residues. The chain's CDR3 is CASSQDPGNQPQHF. The CDR3 region has the DNA TGTGCCAGCAGCCAAGATCCCGGCAATCAGCCCCAGCATTTT. The variable domain in full, completed from reference TRBV3-1 and TRBJ1-5, reads DTAVSQTPKYLVTQMGNDKSIKCEQNLGHDTMYWYKQDSKKFLKIMFSYNNKELIINETVPNRFSPKSPDKAHLNLHINSLELGDSAVYFCASSQDPGNQPQHFGDGTRLSIL.

This clonotype was observed at least ten times. The rearrangement uses TRBV12-5 and TRBJ1-5, with D perhaps matching TRBD1 (6 bases). Germline CDR1 and CDR2: LGHNT and FRNRAP. V shed 11 bases and J shed 3 bases, with 11 bases lying between them. The CDR3 contains 12 residues. The CDR3 sequence: CASRQDNQPQHF. The CDR3 nucleotides are TGTGCTTCACGACAGGACAATCAGCCCCAGCATTTT.

There are a few counts of this clonotype. The J gene is TRBJ2-3, the V gene TRBV20-1, with 12 bases fitting TRBD2. The CDR3 spans 18 residues. The V and J ends lost 3 bases and 0 bases, in that order; junction bases with no gene match: 10. Germline lookup yields CDR1 DFQATT and CDR2 SNEGSKA (reference sequence). The CDR3 DNA reads TGCAGTGCTAGCCCACTAGCGGGGGGCACATCTAGCACAGATACGCAGTATTTT. This translates into CSASPLAGGTSSTDTQYF.

The V and J genes are TRBV6-5 and TRBJ1-4; possible D gene TRBD1, 6 bases. The CDR3 extends over 15 amino acids. The germline CDR1 and CDR2 sequences are MNHEY and SVGAGI. With 11 bases removed from V and 4 bases from J, the gap between germline ends came to 20 bases. The CDR3 is CAGKKTGSGNEKLFF. DNA of the CDR3: TGTGCCGGCAAAAAAACAGGGTCGGGTAATGAAAAACTGTTTTTT.

The rearrangement joins TRBV28 to TRBJ2-3; 13 bases agree with TRBD2. Germline V gives CDR1 MDHEN, CDR2 SYDVKM. The V gene end was trimmed by 5 bases and the J gene end by 6 bases; junction bases not matched to a gene: 8. The CDR3 is 16 amino acids. CDR3 sequence reads: CASSTTSGGYPDTQYF. CDR3 sequence (DNA): TGTGCCAGCAGTACGACTAGCGGGGGGTATCCGGATACGCAGTATTTT.

This clonotype was observed a handful of times. The CDR3 region is CASSLGTGGDPNYGYTF. Written as DNA, the CDR3 is TGCGCCAGCAGCCTCGGGACAGGGGGCGACCCTAACTATGGCTACACCTTC. The V call is TRBV4-3, the J call TRBJ1-2; 12 positions match TRBD1. Germline V CDR1 and CDR2: LGHNA, YSLEER. The trim removed 4 bases at V and 0 bases at J, leaving 6 bases unmatched. This CDR3 has 17 residues.